The clone carrying this T cell receptor (beta chain) came up once. Clones were sequenced by immunoSEQ multiplex PCR, and TCRdb holds only the in-frame ones, with some missing. The sample lists about 140,000 clones; around 80% were seen once. The data were obtained in a study of blood T cell repertoires in COVID-19. The CDR3 is 15 amino acids. Trimming took 6 bases from V and 7 from J; bases not matched to a gene: 12. The V gene's germline CDR1 is MGHDK and CDR2 SYGVNS. Sample: peripheral blood. The TCR sequence derives from a man between 60 and 70 years old with active or convalescent COVID-19. The chain employs TRBV25-1 and TRBJ2-1, with 7 bases aligning to TRBD2. The CDR3 here is CASSTAGASGNEQFF. CDR3 DNA: TGTGCCAGCAGCACCGCGGGAGCGTCGGGAAATGAGCAGTTCTTC.